The 8 T cell receptor beta chains listed next were all sequenced from one sample in a study of blood T cell repertoires in COVID-19. Repertoires were generated with immunoSEQ multiplex PCR, while TCRdb's copy carries only in-frame clones and drops some. The sample gives roughly 260,000 clones, 65% to 90% of which show up once; around 5% is in the top ten. Input material: peripheral blood. Receptors originate from a woman in her sixties or seventies with acute or convalescent COVID-19.

The gene calls are TRBV30 and TRBJ1-1, with D perhaps matching TRBD1 (5 bases). There are 13 residues in the CDR3. Germline values: CDR1 GTSNPN, CDR2 SVGIG (reference sequence). The germline V and J ends were trimmed by 2 bases and 0 bases, with 7 bases remaining between them. CDR3 DNA: TGTGCCTGGAGTCCGACAGTGAACACTGAAGCTTTCTTT. It translates to CAWSPTVNTEAFF.

A few counts support this clone. The chain links TRBV4-3 to TRBJ1-6, with no clear D. The CDR3 covers 15 residues. Trimming left V 0 bases short and J 5 bases short, with 8 bases between. In germline, CDR1 is LGHNA, CDR2 YSLEER. The CDR3, as DNA: TGCGCCAGCAGCCAAGAGACGGAGGATAATTCACCCCTCCACTTT. This translates into CASSQETEDNSPLHF.

The chain carries TRBV19 and TRBJ2-5; D might be TRBD1 (5 bases). Germline loops: CDR1 LNHDA, CDR2 SQIVND (reference sequence). V was shortened by 3 bases and J by 3 bases, with 8 bases between the two germline ends. The length of the CDR3 is 13 residues. CDR3 in amino acids: CASSIGREETQYF. The CDR3 nucleotides read TGTGCCAGTAGTATCGGCAGGGAAGAGACCCAGTACTTC.

The rearrangement links TRBV19 to TRBJ2-6, with D maybe TRBD1 (6 bases). The V gene lost 3 bases and the J gene lost 0 bases, with 21 bases spanning the gap. Germline values: CDR1 LNHDA, CDR2 SQIVND (reference sequence). CDR3 length equals 20 residues. The CDR3 reads CASSIFGTNSYPSGANVLTF. The CDR3 coding sequence is TGTGCCAGTAGTATTTTTGGGACAAACTCTTACCCCTCTGGGGCCAACGTCCTGACTTTC.

This clone has only a few counts. CDR3 region: CASSPGTGGEGDYGYTF. The CDR3 DNA reads TGTGCCAGCAGCCCTGGGACAGGGGGCGAAGGTGACTATGGCTACACCTTC. The J gene is TRBJ1-2, the V gene TRBV5-5, with 12 bases matching TRBD1. The germline gives CDR1 SGHKS, CDR2 YYEKEE (reference sequence). Losses at the gene ends were 4 bases for V and 3 bases for J; bases not matched to a gene: 10. This CDR3 has 17 amino acids.

The sample holds a few counts of this clone. V is TRBV7-9 and J is TRBJ1-2; D call uncertain. CDR3 length: 12 amino acids. Germline V gene lookup returns CDR1 SEHNR and CDR2 FQNEAQ (reference sequence). V lost 1 base and J 3 bases, leaving 3 bases between the germline ends. This chain's CDR3 is CASSLDYYGYTF. CDR3 bases: TGTGCCAGCAGCTTAGACTACTATGGCTACACCTTC.

The J gene is TRBJ1-5, the V gene TRBV2; D is unresolved. The CDR3 consists of 14 residues. Trimming took off 1 base at V and 7 bases at J, with 11 bases between the two ends. CDR1 is SNHLY and CDR2 is FYNNEI in the germline V gene. This CDR3 reads CASSEEVGGQPQHF. The CDR3 DNA follows: TGTGCCAGCAGTGAAGAGGTTGGCGGACAGCCCCAGCATTTT.

This chain connects TRBV9 to TRBJ2-3; the match to TRBD2 covers 9 bases. This CDR3 contains 19 residues. CDR1 is SGDLS, CDR2 YYNGEE, per germline. J was trimmed by 0 bases and V by 0 bases; bases with no gene match: 11. The CDR3 DNA follows: TGTGCCAGCAGCGTAGCGGGGGGCCTGACTAGCGGAAGCACAGATACGCAGTATTTT. This sequence encodes CASSVAGGLTSGSTDTQYF.